This is a list of T cell receptor beta chains from one sample in a study of cytomegalovirus exposure and HLA in healthy donors. TCRdb keeps only in-frame clones here, not all; method: immunoSEQ multiplex PCR. The sample lists about 95,000 clones, approximately 72% seen once, with approximately 11% in the top ten. Material: PBMCs. The receptors derive from a man aged 18 to 29 in good health and CMV-seropositive. Each CDR3 is given with its conserved first and last residue. The D gene is left open where the match is weak. Size is stated for part of the rows, as once, few or many counts, or as a class when the clone is expanded.

CDR3,DNA,J,D,size,V
CAWSRQGTNEKLFF,TGTGCCTGGTCTCGACAGGGGACTAATGAAAAACTGTTTTTT,TRBJ1-4,TRBD1,-,TRBV30
CASSRGAEAFF,TGTGCCAGCAGTAGGGGCGCTGAAGCTTTCTTT,TRBJ1-1,-,-,TRBV7-2
CATSRSRGSNQPQHF,TGTGCCACCAGCAGATCCCGAGGGAGCAATCAGCCCCAGCATTTT,TRBJ1-5,-,once,TRBV15
CASSIGTGVAYEQYF,TGCGCCAGCAGCATTGGGACAGGGGTGGCCTACGAGCAGTACTTC,TRBJ2-7,TRBD1,-,TRBV5-1
CASSFSGGTDTQYF,TGTGCCAGCAGCTTCAGCGGAGGCACAGATACGCAGTATTTT,TRBJ2-3,-,-,TRBV7-9
CASIPGTGHTGELFF,TGTGCCAGCATCCCTGGGACAGGGCACACCGGGGAGCTGTTTTTT,TRBJ2-2,TRBD1,-,TRBV6-1
CASRARVGDTQYF,TGTGCCAGCAGGGCCAGGGTCGGAGATACGCAGTATTTT,TRBJ2-3,-,once,TRBV7-8
CASSEVGGETQYF,TGTGCCAGCAGTGAAGTTGGCGGGGAGACCCAGTACTTC,TRBJ2-5,-,few,TRBV2
CASSYSRQGDSEAFF,TGTGCCAGCAGTTACTCGAGACAGGGGGACTCTGAAGCTTTCTTT,TRBJ1-1,TRBD1,-,TRBV6-5
CASSFRGMNEQFF,TGTGCCAGCAGTTTTCGGGGGATGAATGAGCAGTTCTTC,TRBJ2-1,-,-,TRBV28
CASSLRMNTEAFF,TGTGCCAGTAGTCTGCGGATGAACACTGAAGCTTTCTTT,TRBJ1-1,-,-,TRBV19
CASSPDRGGPHGYTF,TGTGCCAGCAGCCCGGACAGGGGCGGTCCCCATGGCTACACCTTC,TRBJ1-2,TRBD1,-,TRBV7-3
CASSVDGGGDNEQFF,TGTGCCAGCAGCGTAGATGGCGGGGGAGACAATGAGCAGTTCTTC,TRBJ2-1,TRBD2,-,TRBV9
CASSLKGQGFTEAFF,TGTGCCAGCAGCCTAAAGGGACAGGGCTTCACTGAAGCTTTCTTT,TRBJ1-1,TRBD1,few,TRBV5-6
CASSLAGGRQGANVLTF,TGTGCCAGCAGCCTAGCGGGGGGGCGTCAGGGGGCCAACGTCCTGACTTTC,TRBJ2-6,TRBD2,-,TRBV27
CASSRGPSGTGGGTGELFF,TGCGCCAGCAGCCGTGGCCCGTCGGGGACAGGGGGCGGCACCGGGGAGCTGTTTTTT,TRBJ2-2,TRBD1,-,TRBV5-1
CASRTLTGGLSNQPQHF,TGTGCCAGCAGAACCCTGACAGGGGGACTTAGCAATCAGCCCCAGCATTTT,TRBJ1-5,TRBD1,few,TRBV27
CASSQGGVGTNEKLFF,TGCGCCAGCAGCCAAGGGGGGGTCGGAACTAATGAAAAACTGTTTTTT,TRBJ1-4,-,once,TRBV5-1
CASSPVDNYEQYF,TGTGCCAGCAGTCCCGTGGACAACTACGAGCAGTACTTC,TRBJ2-7,-,-,TRBV28